The 19 T cell receptor beta chains reported below all come from one sample, sequenced in a study of CD8 T cells in ankylosing spondylitis. TCRdb called the 5' RACE reads again in MiXCR, with one record for every CDR3 protein. This sample has more than 200,000 distinct CDR3 sequences; about 24% occur once, and the top ten carry roughly 0.6%. Sequencing was done on a sample of blood, either unsorted or a sorted T cell fraction (not recorded which). These receptors came from a male donor with ankylosing spondylitis or in good health (not recorded which).

Written as DNA, the CDR3 is TGTGCCAGCAGTCCTGGCTTGGCGGTCCCCTACAATGAGCAGTTCTTC. It is translated as CASSPGLAVPYNEQFF. The V and J genes are TRBV12-3 or TRBV12-4 and TRBJ2-1; D unclear. The CDR3 has 16 amino acids. The germline V and J ends were trimmed by 5 bases and 2 bases, with 16 bases remaining between them.

This clonotype was observed many times. CDR3 nucleotides: TGTGCCAGCAGCTTAGGACAGGGGTCGAGCACAGATACGCAGTATTTT. Translation gives CASSLGQGSSTDTQYF. The chain links TRBV11-3 to TRBJ2-3, with TRBD1 matching over 8 bases. CDR3 length: 16 residues. V was pared by 1 base and J by 0 bases, with 3 bases of the junction left unmatched. CDR1 SGHNT and CDR2 YENEEA come from the germline V gene.

The genes are TRBV12-3 or TRBV12-4 and TRBJ2-3; maybe TRBD1 (5 bases). Trimming took off 5 bases at V and 4 bases at J, with 13 bases between the two ends. The CDR3 sequence is 14 residues long. The CDR3 DNA sequence: TGTGCCAGCAGTCTTCAGGGTCTGCCAGATACGCAGTATTTT. It encodes CASSLQGLPDTQYF.

This clonotype has more than one count but fewer than ten. The chain links TRBV12-3 or TRBV12-4 to TRBJ2-7; a weak D match, TRBD1 (6 bases). The CDR3 runs 14 residues. The V and J ends lost 6 bases and 0 bases respectively, with 12 bases between them. CDR3 loop: CASSQQGISYEQYF. DNA for the CDR3: TGTGCCAGCAGCCAACAGGGCATCTCCTACGAGCAGTACTTC.

This clonotype was seen only a few times. This could be a read error, since a much larger clone is one nucleotide away. The J gene is TRBJ2-6, the V gene TRBV6-5; D is undetermined. The CDR3 is made up of 13 amino acids. Trimming pared 2 bases from V and 2 bases from J, leaving 1 base between. CDR1 MNHEY and CDR2 SVGAGI come from the germline V gene. CDR3 sequence reads: CASSYPGANVLTF. The DNA for the CDR3 is TGTGCCAGCAGTTACCCTGGGGCCAACGTCCTGACTTTC.

This clonotype was seen more than once but under ten times. V and J are TRBV7-6 and TRBJ2-5, with D tentatively TRBD2 (5 bases). The CDR3 spans 12 residues. Germline assignment: CDR1 SGHVS and CDR2 FNYEAQ. With 10 bases removed from V and 3 bases from J, the gap between germline ends came to 12 bases. CDR3 amino acids: CATTAGEETQYF. The DNA of the CDR3 is TGTGCCACCACGGCGGGTGAAGAGACCCAGTACTTC.

The V and J genes are TRBV20-1 and TRBJ2-7; D may be TRBD1 or TRBD2 (5 bases each). The CDR3 is made up of 12 amino acids. CDR1 DFQATT and CDR2 SNEGSKA come from the germline V gene (reference sequence). The V end lost 6 bases, the J end lost 3 bases, and 12 bases lay between the germline ends. This CDR3 is CSARDGDYEQYF. DNA of the CDR3: TGCAGTGCCAGGGACGGAGACTACGAGCAGTACTTC.

This clonotype was counted at least ten times. The genes are TRBV15 and TRBJ2-7, with TRBD1 matching 8 bases. Germline trimming cut 3 bases from V and 2 bases from J; bases unmatched to any gene: 3. The CDR3 has 14 amino acids. From germline, CDR1 is LNHNV and CDR2 YYDKDF (reference sequence). The CDR3 bases are TGTGCCACCAGCAGGGACAGGGTGACCTACGAGCAGTACTTC. It yields the protein CATSRDRVTYEQYF.

This clonotype occurred a few times. The chain couples TRBV6-5 to TRBJ2-2, with D perhaps TRBD1 (6 bases). Germline CDR1 MNHEY, CDR2 SVGAGI. The V end lost 0 bases, the J end lost 5 bases, and 19 bases lay between the germline ends. The CDR3 is made up of 18 amino acids. This chain's CDR3 is CASSYSYRASEWTGELFF. Here the CDR3 DNA reads TGTGCCAGCAGTTACTCATACAGGGCATCAGAATGGACCGGGGAGCTGTTTTTT.

The chain couples TRBV13 to TRBJ2-5; D perhaps matches TRBD1 (5 bases). The CDR3 spans 14 residues. The V and J ends lost 3 bases and 6 bases respectively, with 14 bases between them. Germline V lookup: CDR1 PRHDT, CDR2 FYEKMQ (reference sequence). The CDR3 spells CASSFQGPGKTQYF. DNA for the CDR3: TGTGCCAGCAGCTTCCAGGGCCCGGGCAAGACCCAGTACTTC.

V is TRBV9 and J is TRBJ2-1; TRBD1 or TRBD2 may be the D gene (5 bases each). Per the germline V gene, CDR1 is SGDLS and CDR2 is YYNGEE. The V and J ends lost 0 bases and 0 bases respectively, with 10 bases between them. The CDR3 is made up of 16 amino acids. The CDR3 here is CASSVAEGSSYNEQFF. CDR3 nucleotides: TGTGCCAGCAGCGTAGCTGAGGGGAGCTCCTACAATGAGCAGTTCTTC.

The chain couples TRBV20-1 to TRBJ2-1, with D perhaps TRBD1 or TRBD2 (5 bases each). Germline values: CDR1 DFQATT, CDR2 SNEGSKA (reference sequence). The CDR3 runs 13 residues. V shed 6 bases and J shed 7 bases, with 16 bases lying between them. CDR3 residues: CSAQGRSENEQFF. CDR3 nucleotide sequence: TGCAGTGCGCAGGGACGGAGCGAGAATGAGCAGTTCTTC.

This clonotype was recorded at least ten times. The J gene is TRBJ2-3, the V gene TRBV4-2; no firm D call. V was cut by 4 bases and J by 2 bases, with 10 bases left in between. Germline assignment: CDR1 LGHNA and CDR2 YNFKEQ. The CDR3 runs to 14 residues. The CDR3 region is CASSPGGVTDTQYF. The CDR3 nucleotides read TGTGCCAGCAGCCCAGGCGGTGTCACAGATACGCAGTATTTT.

The rearrangement joins TRBV3-1 to TRBJ2-7, with 7 bases matching TRBD2. The CDR3 sequence is 16 residues long. With 2 bases clipped from V and 2 bases from J, the junction kept 9 bases outside the gene matches. Germline V CDR1 and CDR2: LGHDT, YNNKEL (reference sequence). CDR3 DNA sequence: TGTGCCAGCAGCCAAAGGGACTACCCCTCCACCTACGAGCAGTACTTC. Amino acid sequence: CASSQRDYPSTYEQYF.

This clonotype was seen repeatedly, ten times or more. V is TRBV6-5 and J is TRBJ2-7; 8 bases are shared with TRBD1. Germline V gene sequence: CDR1 MNHEY, CDR2 SVGAGI. The length of the CDR3 is 14 residues. The J segment lost 3 bases and the V segment lost 4 bases, leaving 5 bases of the junction unmatched. CDR3 loop: CASSSGTGIYEQYF. DNA for the CDR3: TGTGCCAGCAGTTCCGGGACAGGCATCTACGAGCAGTACTTC.

The rearrangement links TRBV29-1 to TRBJ2-5; 7 nucleotides match TRBD2. This CDR3 has 14 amino acids. CDR1 is SQVTM and CDR2 is ANQGSEA in the germline V gene. Trimming at V came to 3 bases and at J to 5 bases, leaving 9 bases not matched to a gene. The CDR3 sequence: CSVDFPAGTETQYF. The CDR3 nucleotides read TGCAGCGTTGATTTTCCAGCGGGGACCGAGACCCAGTACTTC.

J is TRBJ2-7 and V is TRBV4-2; D might be TRBD2 (5 bases). CDR1 is LGHNA and CDR2 is YNFKEQ in the germline V gene. V was shortened by 4 bases and J by 1 base, with 14 bases between the two germline ends. The CDR3 contains 15 residues. The chain's CDR3 is CASSPASQRSYEQYF. The CDR3 DNA reads TGTGCCAGCAGCCCCGCCAGCCAGCGGTCCTACGAGCAGTACTTC.

This clonotype was detected many times. The J gene is TRBJ1-1, the V gene TRBV9; possible D gene TRBD1, 6 bases. Trimming removed 4 bases at V and 2 bases at J, with 18 bases between. CDR3 length: 16 residues. The germline CDR1 and CDR2 sequences are SGDLS and YYNGEE. CDR3 nucleotide sequence: TGTGCCAGCAGCACAAGAGCGGACAGTTCAAACACTGAAGCTTTCTTT. Protein product: CASSTRADSSNTEAFF. Variable domain in full (rest from reference TRBV9 and TRBJ1-1): DSGVTQTPKHLITATGQRVTLRCSPRSGDLSVYWYQQSLDQGLQFLIQYYNGEERAKGNILERFSAQQFPDLHSELNLSSLELGDSALYFCASSTRADSSNTEAFFGQGTRLTVV.

V usage is TRBV7-2 and J usage is TRBJ2-3; possible D gene TRBD1, 5 bases. This CDR3 region has 14 residues. V was cut by 5 bases and J by 3 bases, with 12 bases left in between. CDR1 and CDR2 (germline): SGHTA, FQGNSA. The CDR3 nucleotides are TGTGCCAGCAGCCGCAGGGTCCTGACAGATACGCAGTATTTT. It encodes CASSRRVLTDTQYF.